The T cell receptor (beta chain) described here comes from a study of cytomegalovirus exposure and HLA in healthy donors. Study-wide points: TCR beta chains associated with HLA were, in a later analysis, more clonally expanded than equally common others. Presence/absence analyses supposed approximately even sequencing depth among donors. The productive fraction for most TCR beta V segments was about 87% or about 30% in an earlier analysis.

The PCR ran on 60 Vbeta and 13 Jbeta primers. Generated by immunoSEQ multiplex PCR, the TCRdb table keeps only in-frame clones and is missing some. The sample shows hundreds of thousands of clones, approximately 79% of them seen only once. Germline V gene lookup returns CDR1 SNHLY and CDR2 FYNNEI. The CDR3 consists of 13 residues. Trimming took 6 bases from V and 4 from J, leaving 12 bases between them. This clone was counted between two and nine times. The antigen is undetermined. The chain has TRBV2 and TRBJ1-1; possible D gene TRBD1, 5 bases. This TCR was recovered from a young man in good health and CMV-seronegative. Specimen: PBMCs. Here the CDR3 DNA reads TGTGCCAGCAGACAGGCCCGAGGCACTGAAGCTTTCTTT. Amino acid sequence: CASRQARGTEAFF.